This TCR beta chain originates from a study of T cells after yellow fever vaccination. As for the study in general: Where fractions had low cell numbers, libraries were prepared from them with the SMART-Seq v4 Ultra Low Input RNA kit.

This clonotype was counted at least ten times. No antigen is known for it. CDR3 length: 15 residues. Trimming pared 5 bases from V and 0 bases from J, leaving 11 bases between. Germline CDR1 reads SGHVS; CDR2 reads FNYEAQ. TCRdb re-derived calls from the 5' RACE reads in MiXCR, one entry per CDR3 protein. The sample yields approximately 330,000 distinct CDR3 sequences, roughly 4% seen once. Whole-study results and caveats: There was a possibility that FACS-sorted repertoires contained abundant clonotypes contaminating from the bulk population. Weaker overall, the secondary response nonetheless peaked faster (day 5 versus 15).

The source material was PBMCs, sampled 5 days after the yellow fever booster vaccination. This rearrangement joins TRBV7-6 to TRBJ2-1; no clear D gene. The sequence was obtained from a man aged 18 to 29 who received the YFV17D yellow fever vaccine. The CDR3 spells CASSRAQSSYNEQFF. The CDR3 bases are TGTGCCAGCAGCCGAGCACAGAGCTCCTACAATGAGCAGTTCTTC.